This T cell receptor beta chain emerged from a study of OX40 agonist ivuxolimab in advanced cancers. Study-level information: With a range of roughly 20 to 80, age averaged roughly 60 years, and around 80% were male.

Per germline, CDR1 LNHDA and CDR2 SQIVND (reference sequence). V lost 1 base to trimming and J lost 6 bases, with 10 bases between them. The CDR3 is made up of 13 amino acids. Generated by immunoSEQ multiplex PCR, the TCRdb table keeps only in-frame clones and is missing some. The sample records some 21,000 clones, around nine tenths being singletons. The receptor was derived from an adult with an advanced solid tumor such as melanoma, head and neck, liver or kidney cancer. This specimen was CD4+ or CD8+ T cells sorted from blood, taken in a trial of the OX40 agonist ivuxolimab. The rearrangement links TRBV19 to TRBJ2-7, with D hard to call. The CDR3 is CASSIARMGEQYF. CDR3 in DNA: TGTGCCAGTAGTATAGCTCGGATGGGCGAGCAGTACTTC.